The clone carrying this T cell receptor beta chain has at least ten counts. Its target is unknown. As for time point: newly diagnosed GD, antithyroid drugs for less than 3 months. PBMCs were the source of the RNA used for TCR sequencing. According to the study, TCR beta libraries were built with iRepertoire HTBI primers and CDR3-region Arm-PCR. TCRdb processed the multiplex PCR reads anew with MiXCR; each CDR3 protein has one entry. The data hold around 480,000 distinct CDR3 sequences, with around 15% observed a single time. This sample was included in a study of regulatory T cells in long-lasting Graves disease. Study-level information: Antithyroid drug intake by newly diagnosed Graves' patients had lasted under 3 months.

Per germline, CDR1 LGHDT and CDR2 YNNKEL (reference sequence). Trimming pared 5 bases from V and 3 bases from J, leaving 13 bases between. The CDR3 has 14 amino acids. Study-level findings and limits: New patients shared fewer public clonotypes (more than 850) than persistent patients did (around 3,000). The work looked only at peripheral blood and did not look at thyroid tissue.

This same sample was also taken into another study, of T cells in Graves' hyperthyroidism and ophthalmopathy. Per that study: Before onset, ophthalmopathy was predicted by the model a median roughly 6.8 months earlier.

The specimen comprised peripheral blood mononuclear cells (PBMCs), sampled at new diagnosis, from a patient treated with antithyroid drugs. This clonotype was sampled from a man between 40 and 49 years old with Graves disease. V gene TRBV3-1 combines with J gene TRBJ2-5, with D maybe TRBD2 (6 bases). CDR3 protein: CASSSGLGEETQYF. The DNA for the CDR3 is TGTGCCAGCAGCTCGGGACTCGGGGAAGAGACCCAGTACTTC.